This is a list of T cell receptor beta chains from one sample in a study of blood T cell repertoires in COVID-19. Sequencing used immunoSEQ multiplex PCR; TCRdb keeps in-frame clones, though not all of them. The sample carries some 50,000 clones, roughly 80% recorded once. Sequences were obtained from peripheral blood. All receptors derive from a man aged 40-49 years with acute or convalescent COVID-19. CDR3s include the opening cysteine and the closing phenylalanine or tryptophan. Each record gives: clone size, D gene, J gene, V gene, CDR3 DNA, CDR3 protein. A D gene is named only where the DNA matches it firmly. The size entry is marked missing in some rows and otherwise reads once, few, many or a size class.

clone_size: few; d_call: TRBD2; j_call: TRBJ2-1; v_call: TRBV9; cdr3_nt: TGTGCCAGCAGCGTAGTATCGTCTAGCGGGGCCCCGGGCAATGAGCAGTTCTTC; cdr3_aa: CASSVVSSSGAPGNEQFF
clone_size: .; d_call: TRBD1; j_call: TRBJ2-7; v_call: TRBV7-6; cdr3_nt: TGTGCCAGCAGCCACCCCCGAACGACAGGGAACGAGCAGTACTTC; cdr3_aa: CASSHPRTTGNEQYF
clone_size: .; d_call: .; j_call: TRBJ2-7; v_call: TRBV6-6; cdr3_nt: TGTGCCAGCAGTTACGGTGGAGACCGGAACGAGCAGTACTTC; cdr3_aa: CASSYGGDRNEQYF
clone_size: few; d_call: TRBD1; j_call: TRBJ1-1; v_call: TRBV12-5; cdr3_nt: TGTGCTAGTGGCTCTCACAGGGGGGTCACTGAAGCTTTCTTT; cdr3_aa: CASGSHRGVTEAFF
clone_size: few; d_call: TRBD1; j_call: TRBJ2-7; v_call: TRBV2; cdr3_nt: TGTGCCAGCAGACGAACAGGGGACGAGCAGTACTTC; cdr3_aa: CASRRTGDEQYF
clone_size: .; d_call: TRBD2; j_call: TRBJ2-1; v_call: TRBV24-1; cdr3_nt: TGTGCCACCAGTGATTCTCGGACTAGCGGGGGGGCGGGTTACAATGAGCAGTTCTTC; cdr3_aa: CATSDSRTSGGAGYNEQFF
clone_size: .; d_call: .; j_call: TRBJ1-2; v_call: TRBV9; cdr3_nt: TGTGCCAGCAGCGTAGCAAGGGAGGAGGGCTACACCTTC; cdr3_aa: CASSVAREEGYTF
clone_size: .; d_call: .; j_call: TRBJ1-4; v_call: TRBV30; cdr3_nt: TGTGCCTGGAGTGTACGAGGAATATTAACTAATGAAAAACTGTTTTTT; cdr3_aa: CAWSVRGILTNEKLFF
clone_size: .; d_call: .; j_call: TRBJ1-6; v_call: TRBV3-1/TRBV3-2; cdr3_nt: TGTGCCAGCAGCCAAGCAGGGAATTCACCCCTCCACTTT; cdr3_aa: CASSQAGNSPLHF
clone_size: .; d_call: .; j_call: TRBJ2-3; v_call: TRBV5-1; cdr3_nt: TGCGCCAGCAGCTTGGGGCGGGGCACAGATACGCAGTATTTT; cdr3_aa: CASSLGRGTDTQYF
clone_size: .; d_call: TRBD2; j_call: TRBJ2-5; v_call: TRBV11-2; cdr3_nt: TGTGCCAGCAGCTTAGGGGGGACTAGCGCGAAGACCCAGTACTTC; cdr3_aa: CASSLGGTSAKTQYF
clone_size: .; d_call: .; j_call: TRBJ1-1; v_call: TRBV7-2; cdr3_nt: TGTGCCAGCAGCCCACTCGGAGGGTTGGGGAACACTGAAGCTTTCTTT; cdr3_aa: CASSPLGGLGNTEAFF
clone_size: many; d_call: .; j_call: TRBJ2-7; v_call: TRBV9; cdr3_nt: TGTGCCAGCAGCGTAGAGGGACTCGGGGAGCAGTACTTC; cdr3_aa: CASSVEGLGEQYF
clone_size: once; d_call: TRBD1; j_call: TRBJ1-1; v_call: TRBV2; cdr3_nt: TGTGCCAGCGATTTAACAGGGGGTCGCACTGAAGCTTTCTTT; cdr3_aa: CASDLTGGRTEAFF
clone_size: once; d_call: .; j_call: TRBJ1-1; v_call: TRBV19; cdr3_nt: TGTGCCAGTAAAACTCATCTCGGTTGGCGGACTGAAGCTTTCTTT; cdr3_aa: CASKTHLGWRTEAFF
clone_size: .; d_call: .; j_call: TRBJ1-2; v_call: TRBV6-5; cdr3_nt: TGTGCCAGCAGACAATTTGGTGCGGACTATGGCTACACCTTC; cdr3_aa: CASRQFGADYGYTF
clone_size: once; d_call: .; j_call: TRBJ2-7; v_call: TRBV5-1; cdr3_nt: TGCGCCAGCAGCTTGGGGGGGACTTCTCCCGAGCAGTACTTC; cdr3_aa: CASSLGGTSPEQYF